The clone carrying this T cell receptor beta chain came up many times. Its target is not known. Genomic DNA acted as the template from which TCR beta VDJ combination and CDR3 sequence profiling were carried out. TCRdb processed the reads anew with MiXCR; each CDR3 protein has one entry. The sample has about 110,000 distinct CDR3 sequences, about half seen once; the top ten hold roughly 31%. This sample is part of a study of CD8+CD57+ T cells in acquired aplastic anemia. Study outcomes and limitations: Common to patients and controls were approximately 30 CD8+ CDR3 sequences.

The CDR3 extends over 15 amino acids. Losses at the gene ends were 5 bases for V and 3 bases for J; bases not matched to a gene: 6. The receptor's source is a human donor in good health, serving as a control. The genes are TRBV12-3 or TRBV12-4 and TRBJ2-7; TRBD2 matches at 11 bases. The material sequenced was sorted CD4+, CD8+, or CD8+CD57+ T cells (not recorded which) from PBMCs. The CDR3: CASSRGLAENYEQYF. For the CDR3, the DNA is TGTGCCAGCAGTCGGGGACTAGCGGAGAACTACGAGCAGTACTTC.